This T cell receptor beta chain originates from a study of T-cell memory formation after mild COVID-19 (TCRdb year 2021). In terms of the full investigation: TCR sequence clusters from the two donors were found to be largely donor specific. In a couple of donors, T-cell clones that expanded and contracted after mild COVID-19 were followed by sequencing TCRalpha and TCRbeta repertoires longitudinally. The cohort comprised two young, previously healthy adult volunteers, one female and one male. Broader findings and caveats from the paper: Contracting CD4+ clones were found mainly in CM and EM memory subsets, while CD8+ clones were enriched in EMRA. The study covered only a couple of mild cases, and larger cohorts including severe cases with pre-infection samples were considered necessary. SARS-CoV-2 specificity of the second-wave clones peaking on day 37 was not confirmed. Some responding clones were found in pre-infection memory, which suggests that pre-existing cross-reactive memory T cells took part in the SARS-CoV-2 response. Balanced CD4/CD8 phenotypes were observed for clones contracting from day 15 to 85, whereas a bias towards CD4+ was observed for a second wave of clones expanding from day 15 to 37.

Ficoll-Paque density gradient centrifugation was used to isolate PBMCs. Ten or more counts support this clonotype. Its antigen remains unidentified. Base qualities were left out, and no much larger clone turns up one base away. V lost 1 base and J lost 6 bases; the stretch between them is 9 bases long. Including cysteine and phenylalanine, the CDR3 has 13 amino acids. The read is trimmed to its CDR3 DNA, 39 bases read in frame from base 1. TCRdb shows the sequencer as Illumina NovaSeq 6000. Using 5'RACE with constant-segment primers, TCRalpha and TCRbeta cDNA libraries were constructed, with sample barcodes and unique molecular identifiers added in the process. RNA was extracted from every sample with Trizol reagent. The libraries were amplified in two PCR steps, and the second step added a second sample barcode and Illumina TruSeq adapters. The libraries were sequenced on an Illumina NovaSeq using 2 x 150 bp paired-end reads. Concerning the study's data processing: Reads were demultiplexed and collapsed into UMI-guided consensus sequences with migec v1.2.7. Using mixcr v2.1.11, the UMI consensuses were aligned to TRA and TRB V and J templates and assembled into clonotypes. Expanded or contracted clonotypes were those called significant by both edgeR and NoisET, with noise models trained on biological replicates. For edgeR calls, the cutoffs were a false discovery rate-adjusted p below 0.01 and a log2 fold-change threshold of 1. As an exploratory analysis of dynamics, max-normalized trajectories of the 1000 most abundant clonotypes were examined with PCA combined with hierarchical clustering. Separately sequenced CD4+ and CD8+ repertoires were used to assign a CD4 or CD8 phenotype to each responding clone. Starting from the raw public reads, TCRdb applied fastp trimming at Q25, assembled clones with MiXCR and retained in-frame beta chains. Rows are unified per CDR3 protein, each entry keeping the most common DNA and genes. The V and J calls and clone size are TCRdb's, not the authors'. For this sample the table gives a few hundred thousand distinct CDR3 sequences, of which less than 25% were detected only once. About 8.4% of the sample comes from the top ten.

This receptor was obtained from an adult woman who had mild COVID-19 (a few samples of this study predate the infection). The sample titles of this study are shuffled in the database, so cell type and time point are left out; the donor was told from shared clones. The sample consisted of PBMCs or a T cell subset sorted from them (not recorded which). The rearranged chain carries TRBV12-3 or TRBV12-4 and TRBJ1-1, with the D gene uncertain. The CDR3 protein sequence reads: CASSLVLRAEAFF. The nucleotide sequence is TGTGCCAGCAGTTTAGTACTGCGTGCTGAAGCTTTCTTT.